This T cell receptor beta chain appears in the sequencing data of a study of T cell responses to AZD1222 COVID-19 vaccine. Analysis merged second doses at about 4 or about 12 weeks. Study-level points and caveats: White British ancestry dominated among donors, who included more females, and clonal diversity was possibly underestimated. Unmutated variant regions are reportedly targeted by nearly half of spike-specific TCRs.

Germline V gene sequence: CDR1 MDHEN, CDR2 SYDVKM. V was trimmed by 3 bases and J by 3 bases, leaving 12 bases between them. The CDR3 has 15 amino acids. Regarding this clone: Antigen unknown.

Profiling relied on immunoSEQ multiplex PCR, and the TCRdb table lists in-frame clones only, not all of them. The repertoire includes 100,000 or so clones, 75% to 95% of them detected once, and approximately 10% sits in the top ten. This TCR was sampled from an adult who received the AZD1222 COVID-19 vaccine. The rearrangement uses TRBV28 and TRBJ1-3; maybe TRBD1 (5 bases). This material consisted of peripheral blood, taken 28 days after the second AZD1222 dose. CDR3 region: CASSFGQGSGNTIYF. DNA for the CDR3: TGTGCCAGCAGTTTTGGGCAGGGAAGTGGAAACACCATATATTTT.